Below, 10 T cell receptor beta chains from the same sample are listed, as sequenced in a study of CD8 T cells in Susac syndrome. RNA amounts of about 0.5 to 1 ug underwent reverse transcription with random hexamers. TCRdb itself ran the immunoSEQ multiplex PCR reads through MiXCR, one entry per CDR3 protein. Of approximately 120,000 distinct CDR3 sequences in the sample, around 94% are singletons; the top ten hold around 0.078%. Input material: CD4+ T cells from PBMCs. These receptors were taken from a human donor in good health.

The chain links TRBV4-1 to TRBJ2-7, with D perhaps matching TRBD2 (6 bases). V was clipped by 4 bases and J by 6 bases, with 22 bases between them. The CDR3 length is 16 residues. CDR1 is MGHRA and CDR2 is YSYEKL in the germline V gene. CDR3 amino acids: CASSRAPGLAVSEQYF. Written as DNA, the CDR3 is TGCGCCAGCAGCCGGGCCCCGGGACTCGCCGTCTCCGAGCAGTACTTC.

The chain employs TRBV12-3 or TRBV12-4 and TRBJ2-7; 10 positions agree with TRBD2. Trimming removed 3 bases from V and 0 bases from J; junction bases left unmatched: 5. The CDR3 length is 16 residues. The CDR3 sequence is CASSFGWTSGSYEQYF. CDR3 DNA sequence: TGTGCCAGCAGTTTTGGCTGGACTAGCGGCTCCTACGAGCAGTACTTC.

CDR3 DNA: TGCAGTGCTAGAACTAGCGGGAGGCCATACAATGAGCAGTTCTTC. Its translation is CSARTSGRPYNEQFF. The J gene is TRBJ2-1, the V gene TRBV20-1; 12 bases fit TRBD2. Germline V gene sequence: CDR1 DFQATT, CDR2 SNEGSKA (reference sequence). Losses at the gene ends were 2 bases for V and 4 bases for J; bases not matched to a gene: 3. This CDR3 is 15 amino acids long.

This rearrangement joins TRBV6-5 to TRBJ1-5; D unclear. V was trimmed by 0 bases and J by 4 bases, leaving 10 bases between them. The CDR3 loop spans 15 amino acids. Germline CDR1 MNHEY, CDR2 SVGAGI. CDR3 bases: TGTGCCAGCAGTTACTCGCTGGGAGGTAATCAGCCCCAGCATTTT. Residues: CASSYSLGGNQPQHF.

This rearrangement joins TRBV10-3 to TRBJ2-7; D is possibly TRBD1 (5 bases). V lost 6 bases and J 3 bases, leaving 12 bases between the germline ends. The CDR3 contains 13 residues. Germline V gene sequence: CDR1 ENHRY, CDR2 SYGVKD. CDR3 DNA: TGTGCCATCAGCCGACAGAACTACTACGAGCAGTACTTC. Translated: CAISRQNYYEQYF.

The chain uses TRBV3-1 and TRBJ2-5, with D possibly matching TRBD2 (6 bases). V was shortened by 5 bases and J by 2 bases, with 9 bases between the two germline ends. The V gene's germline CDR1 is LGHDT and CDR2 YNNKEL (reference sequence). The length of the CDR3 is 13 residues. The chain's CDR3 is CASSKGLQETQYF. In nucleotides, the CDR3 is TGTGCCAGCAGCAAAGGACTACAAGAGACCCAGTACTTC.

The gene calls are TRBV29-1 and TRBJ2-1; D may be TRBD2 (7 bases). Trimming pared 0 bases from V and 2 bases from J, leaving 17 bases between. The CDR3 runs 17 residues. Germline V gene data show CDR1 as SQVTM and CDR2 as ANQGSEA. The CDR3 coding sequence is TGCAGCGTTGAAGATCTCGCACAAGGGGGGGCCTACAATGAGCAGTTCTTC. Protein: CSVEDLAQGGAYNEQFF.

The CDR3 is CASSLSGTSADTQYF. The CDR3 DNA is TGTGCCAGCAGTCTGTCGGGGACATCGGCAGATACGCAGTATTTT. The V call is TRBV3-1, the J call TRBJ2-3; weak D call: TRBD1 (6 bases). Germline V lookup: CDR1 LGHDT, CDR2 YNNKEL (reference sequence). Deletions cut 6 bases from V and 4 bases from J, with 17 bases between. The CDR3 totals 15 residues.

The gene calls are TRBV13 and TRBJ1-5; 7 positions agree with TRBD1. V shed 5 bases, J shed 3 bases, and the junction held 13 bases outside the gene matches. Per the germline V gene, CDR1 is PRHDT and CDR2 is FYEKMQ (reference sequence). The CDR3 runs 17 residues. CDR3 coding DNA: TGTGCCAGCAGCATGTACAGGGGAGGGGGCCCCAATCAGCCCCAGCATTTT. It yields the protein CASSMYRGGGPNQPQHF.

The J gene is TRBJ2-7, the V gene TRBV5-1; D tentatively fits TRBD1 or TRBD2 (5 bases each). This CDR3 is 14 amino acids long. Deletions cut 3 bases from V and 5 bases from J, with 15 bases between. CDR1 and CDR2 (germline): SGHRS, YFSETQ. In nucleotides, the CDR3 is TGCGCCAGCAGCTCCGGGACGAGGATAGACGAGCAGTACTTC. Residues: CASSSGTRIDEQYF.